A few counts support the clone carrying this T cell receptor beta chain. Noted treatment: about 20 received Ad26.COV2.S at low or high dose, single or two shots; 5 received placebo; per-sample allocation not given. On day 63 after the first injection, vaccine and placebo recipients gave samples. Participants' vaccine, an Ad26 vector, delivered Wuhan-strain SARS-CoV-2 spike. The sample comes from a study of Ad26.COV2.S vaccination and SARS-CoV-2 variants. Sequenced by immunoSEQ multiplex PCR; TCRdb stores in-frame clones only, minus some. Here the sample spans a few hundred thousand clones, approximately 87% being singletons. Germline V CDR1 and CDR2: MDHEN, SYDVKM. This CDR3 has 15 amino acids. V was clipped by 8 bases and J by 4 bases; unmatched bases: 10.

This TCR derives from a person aged 18-60 years who received the Ad26.COV2.S COVID-19 vaccine or a placebo. The chain uses TRBV28 and TRBJ1-4; 7 bases are a match to TRBD1. Sequences were derived from peripheral blood, sampled in a trial of Ad26.COV2.S vaccine versus placebo. CDR3 nucleotides: TGTGCCAGCCAGCGTAACAGGGGTTATAATGAAAAACTGTTTTTT. Translated: CASQRNRGYNEKLFF. Variable domain in full (rest from reference TRBV28 and TRBJ1-4): DVKVTQSSRYLVKRTGEKVFLECVQDMDHENMFWYRQDPGLGLRLIYFSYDVKMKEKGDIPEGYSVSREKKERFSLILESASTNQTSMYLCASQRNRGYNEKLFFGSGTQLSVL.